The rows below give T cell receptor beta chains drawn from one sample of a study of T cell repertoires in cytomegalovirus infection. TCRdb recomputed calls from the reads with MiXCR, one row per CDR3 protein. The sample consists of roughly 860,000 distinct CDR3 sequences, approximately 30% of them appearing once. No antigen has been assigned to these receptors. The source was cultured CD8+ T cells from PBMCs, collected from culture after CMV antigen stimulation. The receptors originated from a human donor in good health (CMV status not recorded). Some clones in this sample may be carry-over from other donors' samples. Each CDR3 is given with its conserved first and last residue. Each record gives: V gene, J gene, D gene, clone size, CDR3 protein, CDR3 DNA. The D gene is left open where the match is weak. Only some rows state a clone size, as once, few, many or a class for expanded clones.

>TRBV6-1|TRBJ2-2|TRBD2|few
CASSEAGGDTGELFF
TGTGCCAGCAGTGAAGCTGGGGGGGACACCGGGGAGCTGTTTTTT
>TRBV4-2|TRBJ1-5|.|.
CASRETGLSDQPQHF
TGTGCCAGCAGAGAAACCGGGCTCTCGGATCAGCCCCAGCATTTT
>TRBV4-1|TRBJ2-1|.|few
CASSRYRDLRYNEQFF
TGCGCCAGCAGCCGTTACCGGGACTTACGCTACAATGAGCAGTTCTTC
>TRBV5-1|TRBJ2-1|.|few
CASSLEHGTFRDEQFF
TGCGCCAGCAGCTTGGAGCACGGAACTTTCCGGGATGAGCAGTTCTTC
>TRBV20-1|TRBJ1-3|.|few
CSARDGAVGNTIYF
TGCAGTGCTAGAGATGGGGCAGTCGGAAACACCATATATTTT
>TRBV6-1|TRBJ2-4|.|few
CASLGTTLKNIQYF
TGTGCCTCACTAGGCACTACCCTAAAAAACATTCAGTACTTC
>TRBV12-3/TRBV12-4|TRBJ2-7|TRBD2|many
CASSPGLAGGHSPYEQYF
TGTGCCAGCAGCCCGGGACTAGCGGGGGGACATTCCCCCTACGAGCAGTACTTC
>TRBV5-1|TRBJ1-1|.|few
CASSSPNSSRNTEAFF
TGCGCCAGCAGCTCACCGAACAGCTCTCGGAACACTGAAGCTTTCTTT
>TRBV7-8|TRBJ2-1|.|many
CASSPHRSWNEQFF
TGTGCCAGCAGCCCACACCGGAGTTGGAATGAGCAGTTCTTC
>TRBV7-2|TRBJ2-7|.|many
CASSLEVDDEQYF
TGTGCCAGCAGCTTAGAAGTTGACGACGAGCAGTACTTC
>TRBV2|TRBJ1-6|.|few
CASSTPSSSYNSPLHF
TGTGCCAGCTCAACACCGTCGAGCTCCTATAATTCACCCCTCCACTTT
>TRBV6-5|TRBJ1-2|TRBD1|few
CASSYSLTGGTVPGGYTF
TGTGCCAGCAGTTACTCTTTGACAGGGGGCACCGTTCCTGGTGGCTACACCTTC
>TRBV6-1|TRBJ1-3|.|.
CASSEYEIYSGDTIYF
TGTGCCAGCAGTGAATACGAGATATACTCTGGGGACACCATATATTTT
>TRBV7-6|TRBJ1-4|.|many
CASSLAWGSNEKLFF
TGTGCCAGCAGCTTAGCGTGGGGTTCTAATGAAAAACTGTTTTTT
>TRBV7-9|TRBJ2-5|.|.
CASSLLVETQYF
TGTGCCAGCAGCCTCTTGGTGGAGACCCAGTACTTC
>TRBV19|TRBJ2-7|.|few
CASTGHRDNYEQYF
TGTGCCAGTACCGGTCACCGGGACAACTACGAGCAGTACTTC
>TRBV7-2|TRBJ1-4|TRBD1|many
CASSLSSGTGLGEKLFF
TGTGCCAGCAGCTTATCCTCCGGGACAGGGCTGGGTGAAAAACTGTTTTTT